A single sample is the source of the 12 T cell receptor beta chains below, sequenced in a study of T cells after yellow fever vaccination. MiXCR, run by TCRdb on the 5' RACE reads, gives a single entry per CDR3 protein. The table lists roughly 320,000 distinct CDR3 sequences, around 11% of them singletons. Sequenced material: CD4+ T cells sorted from PBMCs, taken 45 days after the yellow fever booster vaccination. Receptors were obtained from a man between 18 and 35 years old who received the YFV17D yellow fever vaccine.

This clonotype has only a few counts. The chain joins TRBV28 to TRBJ2-1; 8 positions match TRBD2. J gave up 0 bases and V 5 bases, and 6 bases lay outside the gene matches. The CDR3 length is 16 residues. Germline values: CDR1 MDHEN, CDR2 SYDVKM. CDR3 sequence: CASSPAGVYSYNEQFF. The CDR3 DNA is TGTGCCAGCAGTCCAGCGGGGGTTTACTCCTACAATGAGCAGTTCTTC.

There are a few counts of this clonotype. The J gene is TRBJ1-1, the V gene TRBV6-1, with a tentative D call TRBD1 (5 bases). This CDR3 region has 14 residues. The germline gives CDR1 MNHNS, CDR2 SASEGT. V was pared by 6 bases and J by 6 bases, with 17 bases between. The CDR3 reads CASSFLIGAAEAFF. The CDR3 region has the DNA TGTGCCAGCAGCTTCCTCATAGGGGCCGCTGAAGCTTTCTTT.

The chain links TRBV20-1 to TRBJ1-4; TRBD1 matches at 10 bases. V dropped 6 bases and J dropped 10; count of bases not matched to a gene: 8. The germline V gene encodes CDR1 DFQATT and CDR2 SNEGSKA (reference sequence). This CDR3 region has 13 residues. CDR3 in DNA: TGCAGTGCGGAGGGACAGGGGTATGGAAAACTGTTTTTT. It yields the protein CSAEGQGYGKLFF.

This clonotype came up a few times. This chain connects TRBV20-1 to TRBJ2-7; TRBD2 aligns across 10 bases. Trimming removed 2 bases from V and 2 bases from J; junction bases left unmatched: 15. Germline values: CDR1 DFQATT, CDR2 SNEGSKA (reference sequence). The CDR3 is 18 amino acids. The CDR3 DNA follows: TGCAGTGCTAGATCCCGGAGGAGGGGAACTAGCGGGACCTACGAGCAGTACTTC. Amino acid sequence: CSARSRRRGTSGTYEQYF.

A few counts support this clonotype. CDR3 in amino acids: CAWSVTRASQYF. The DNA of the CDR3 is TGTGCCTGGAGTGTAACGCGGGCTTCGCAGTATTTT. This chain links TRBV30 with TRBJ2-3; D is perhaps TRBD2 (5 bases). CDR1 and CDR2 (germline): GTSNPN, SVGIG (reference sequence). The ends were cut back, 0 bases at V and 10 bases at J, with 11 bases in the middle. The CDR3 covers 12 residues.

V is TRBV5-1 and J is TRBJ2-2; D not certain. The CDR3 runs 17 residues. Germline lookup yields CDR1 SGHRS and CDR2 YFSETQ. Trimming removed 1 base from V and 0 bases from J, with 13 bases in between. CDR3 nucleotide sequence: TGCGCCAGCAGCTTGCGGCCGGCTCTAGCGAACACCGGGGAGCTGTTTTTT. Encoded protein: CASSLRPALANTGELFF.

This clonotype was seen only a few times. The rearrangement joins TRBV6-5 to TRBJ1-4; D possibly corresponds to TRBD1 (6 bases). Between the trimmed V and J ends, which lost 1 base and 8 bases, there was a span of 14 bases. The CDR3 is made up of 15 amino acids. CDR1 and CDR2 (germline): MNHEY, SVGAGI. CDR3 sequence reads: CASSYYTGRREKLFF. CDR3 nucleotides: TGTGCCAGCAGTTACTATACAGGGCGACGGGAAAAACTGTTTTTT.

In this sample, this clonotype turned up a few times. This chain connects TRBV20-1 to TRBJ1-1; 8 nucleotides match TRBD1. The trim removed 6 bases at V and 1 base at J, leaving 10 bases unmatched. Germline lookup yields CDR1 DFQATT and CDR2 SNEGSKA (reference sequence). This CDR3 is 15 amino acids long. CDR3 residues: CSARKQGAGNTEAFF. CDR3 DNA: TGCAGTGCGAGAAAGCAGGGGGCAGGGAACACTGAAGCTTTCTTT.

The V call is TRBV7-8, the J call TRBJ1-2, with a tentative D call TRBD1 (5 bases). The CDR3 has 13 amino acids. Germline CDR1 reads SGHVS; CDR2 reads FQNEAQ. V gave up 1 base and J gave up 8 bases, with 11 bases separating them. This chain's CDR3 is CASSLVGGNGYTF. The CDR3 coding sequence is TGTGCCAGCAGCTTAGTTGGGGGGAACGGCTACACCTTC. Combining the CDR3 with reference TRBV7-8 and TRBJ1-2 gives the whole variable domain GAGVSQSPRYKVAKRGQDVALRCDPISGHVSLFWYQQALGQGPEFLTYFQNEAQLDKSGLPSDRFFAERPEGSVSTLKIQRTQQEDSAVYLCASSLVGGNGYTFGSGTRLTVV.

This clonotype was seen more than once but under ten times. The V call is TRBV4-1, the J call TRBJ1-6, with D hard to call. Germline CDR1 MGHRA, CDR2 YSYEKL. V was cut by 0 bases and J by 7 bases, with 13 bases left in between. The CDR3 length is 16 residues. This CDR3 is CASSQDPRRQNSPLHF. The CDR3 nucleotides are TGCGCCAGCAGCCAAGATCCGAGACGGCAGAATTCACCCCTCCACTTT.

V is TRBV24-1 and J is TRBJ1-5; D possibly corresponds to TRBD1 (6 bases). V lost 4 bases to trimming and J lost 4 bases, with 13 bases between them. The CDR3 runs 15 residues. Germline V gives CDR1 KGHDR, CDR2 SFDVKD. The CDR3 sequence is CATSDPGAANQPQHF. CDR3 sequence (DNA): TGTGCCACCAGTGACCCAGGGGCCGCGAATCAGCCCCAGCATTTT.

The rearrangement uses TRBV7-7 and TRBJ2-7, with 7 positions matching TRBD2. The V gene's germline CDR1 is SSHAT and CDR2 FNYEAQ (reference sequence). The CDR3 totals 15 residues. DNA of the CDR3: TGTGCTAGCAGCTTAGCGGGTAGTTCAGGGAGCGAGCAGTACGTC. Protein: CASSLAGSSGSEQYV.